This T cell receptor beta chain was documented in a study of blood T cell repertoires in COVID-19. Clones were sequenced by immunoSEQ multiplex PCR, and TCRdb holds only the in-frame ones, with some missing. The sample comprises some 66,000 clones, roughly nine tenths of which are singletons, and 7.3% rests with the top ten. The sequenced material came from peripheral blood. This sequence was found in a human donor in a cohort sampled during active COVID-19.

DNA of the CDR3: TGTGCCAGCAGCCGGTCCTGGCAGGGAGGGGGCAATGAGCAGTTCTTC. It encodes CASSRSWQGGGNEQFF. V usage is TRBV7-9 and J usage is TRBJ2-1, with D possibly matching TRBD2 (7 bases). Germline CDR1 reads SEHNR; CDR2 reads FQNEAQ (reference sequence). V shed 5 bases and J shed 6 bases, with 20 bases lying between them. CDR3 size: 16 residues.